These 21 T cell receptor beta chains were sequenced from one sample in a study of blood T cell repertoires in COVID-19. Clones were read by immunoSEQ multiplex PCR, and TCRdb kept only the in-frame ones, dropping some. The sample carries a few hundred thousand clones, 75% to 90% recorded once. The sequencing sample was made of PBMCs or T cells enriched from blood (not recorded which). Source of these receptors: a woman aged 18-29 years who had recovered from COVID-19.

The CDR3 region is CAWSFSGTGNEQYF. The CDR3 DNA sequence: TGTGCCTGGAGTTTTTCCGGGACAGGGAACGAGCAGTACTTC. The chain joins TRBV30 to TRBJ2-7; 9 bases map to TRBD1. From germline, CDR1 is GTSNPN and CDR2 SVGIG (reference sequence). This CDR3 region has 14 residues. Trimming removed 2 bases from V and 5 bases from J; junction bases left unmatched: 7.

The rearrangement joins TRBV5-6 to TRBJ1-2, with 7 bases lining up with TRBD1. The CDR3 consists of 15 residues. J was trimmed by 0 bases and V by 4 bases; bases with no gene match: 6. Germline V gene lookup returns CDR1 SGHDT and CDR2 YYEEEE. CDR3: CASSPDRVANYGYTF. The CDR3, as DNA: TGTGCCAGCAGCCCCGACAGGGTTGCTAACTATGGCTACACCTTC.

CDR3 sequence reads: CASSFDRGGNQPQHF. The CDR3 DNA follows: TGTGCCAGCAGTTTCGACAGGGGAGGCAATCAGCCCCAGCATTTT. V gene TRBV28 combines with J gene TRBJ1-5, with TRBD1 matching 8 bases. The V gene's germline CDR1 is MDHEN and CDR2 SYDVKM. The V and J ends lost 3 bases and 2 bases, in that order; junction bases with no gene match: 3. This CDR3 is built from 15 residues.

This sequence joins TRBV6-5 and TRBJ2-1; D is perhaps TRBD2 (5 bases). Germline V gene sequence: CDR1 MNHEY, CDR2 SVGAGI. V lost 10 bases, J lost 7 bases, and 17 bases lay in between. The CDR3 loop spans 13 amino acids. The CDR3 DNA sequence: TGTGCCACCACGGATCACCCGGGGAATGAGCAGTTCTTC. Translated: CATTDHPGNEQFF.

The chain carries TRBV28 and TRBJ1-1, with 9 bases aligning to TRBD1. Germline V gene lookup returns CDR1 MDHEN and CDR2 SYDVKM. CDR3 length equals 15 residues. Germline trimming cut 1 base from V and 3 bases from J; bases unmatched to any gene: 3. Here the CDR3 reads CASSLLDRGDTEAFF. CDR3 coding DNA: TGTGCCAGCAGTTTATTGGACAGGGGAGACACTGAAGCTTTCTTT.

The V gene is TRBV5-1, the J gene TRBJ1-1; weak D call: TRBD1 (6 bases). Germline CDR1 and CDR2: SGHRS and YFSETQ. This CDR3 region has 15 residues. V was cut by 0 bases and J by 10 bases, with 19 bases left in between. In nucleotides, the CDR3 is TGCGCCAGCAGCTTGGAAAGGACAGTCGGGCGAGGAGCTTTCTTT. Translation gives CASSLERTVGRGAFF. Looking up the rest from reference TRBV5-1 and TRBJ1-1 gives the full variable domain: KAGVTQTPRYLIKTRGQQVTLSCSPISGHRSVSWYQQTPGQGLQFLFEYFSETQRNKGNFPGRFSGRQFSNSRSEMNVSTLELGDSALYLCASSLERTVGRGAFFGQGTRLTVV.

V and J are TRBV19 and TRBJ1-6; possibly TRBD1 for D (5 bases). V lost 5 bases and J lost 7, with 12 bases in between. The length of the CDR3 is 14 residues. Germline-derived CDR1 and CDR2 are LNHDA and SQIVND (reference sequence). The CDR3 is CASSYRSTNSPLHF. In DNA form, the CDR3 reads TGTGCCAGTAGTTACAGGAGCACAAATTCACCCCTCCACTTT.

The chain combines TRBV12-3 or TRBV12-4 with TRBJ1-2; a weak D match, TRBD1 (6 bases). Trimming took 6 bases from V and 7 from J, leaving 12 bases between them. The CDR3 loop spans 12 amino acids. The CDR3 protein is CASSYRESGYTF. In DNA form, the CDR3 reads TGTGCCAGCAGCTACAGGGAGAGTGGCTACACCTTC.

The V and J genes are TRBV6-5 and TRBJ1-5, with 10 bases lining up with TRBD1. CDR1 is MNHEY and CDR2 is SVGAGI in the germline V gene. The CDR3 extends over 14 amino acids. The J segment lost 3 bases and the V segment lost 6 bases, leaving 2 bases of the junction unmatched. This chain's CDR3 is CASRGTGVNQPQHF. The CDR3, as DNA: TGTGCCAGCAGGGGGACAGGGGTCAATCAGCCCCAGCATTTT.

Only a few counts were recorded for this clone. The CDR3 sequence: CASSEAHGGANEQYF. In DNA, the CDR3 is TGTGCCAGCAGTGAAGCCCACGGGGGGGCCAACGAGCAGTACTTC. This chain uses TRBV6-1 with TRBJ2-7; 8 bases are a match to TRBD2. The CDR3 totals 15 residues. In germline, CDR1 is MNHNS, CDR2 SASEGT. Trimming took 0 bases from V and 5 from J; bases not matched to a gene: 6.

The CDR3 spells CASSMGQRSSYEQYF. The CDR3 DNA follows: TGTGCCAGCAGTATGGGACAGAGGAGCTCCTACGAGCAGTACTTC. The rearrangement links TRBV7-6 to TRBJ2-7, with TRBD1 identical over 7 bases. V gave up 6 bases and J gave up 0 bases; unmatched junction bases: 8. This CDR3 comprises 15 residues. Germline V gives CDR1 SGHVS, CDR2 FNYEAQ.

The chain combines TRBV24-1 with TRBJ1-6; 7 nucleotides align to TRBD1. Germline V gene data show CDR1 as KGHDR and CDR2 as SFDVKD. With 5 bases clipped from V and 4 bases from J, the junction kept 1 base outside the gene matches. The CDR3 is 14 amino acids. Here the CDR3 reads CATSAGQYNSPLHF. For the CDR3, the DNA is TGTGCCACCAGTGCGGGACAGTATAATTCACCCCTCCACTTT.

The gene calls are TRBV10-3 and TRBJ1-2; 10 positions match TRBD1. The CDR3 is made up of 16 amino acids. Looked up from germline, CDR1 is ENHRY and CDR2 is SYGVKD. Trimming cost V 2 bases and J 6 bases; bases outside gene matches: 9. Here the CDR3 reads CAISESMGQGSDGYTF. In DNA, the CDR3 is TGTGCCATCAGTGAGAGTATGGGACAGGGGAGCGATGGCTACACCTTC.

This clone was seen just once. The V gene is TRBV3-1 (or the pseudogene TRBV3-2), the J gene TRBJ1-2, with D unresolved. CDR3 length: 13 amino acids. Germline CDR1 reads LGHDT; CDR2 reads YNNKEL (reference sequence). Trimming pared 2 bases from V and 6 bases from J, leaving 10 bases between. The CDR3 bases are TGTGCCAGCAGCCAACGGCAGGCTCATGGCTACACCTTC. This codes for CASSQRQAHGYTF.

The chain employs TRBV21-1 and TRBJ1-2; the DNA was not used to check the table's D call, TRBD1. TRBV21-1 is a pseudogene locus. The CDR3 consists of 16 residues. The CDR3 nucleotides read TGTGCCAGCAGCAAAAGTTATTGTGCAGGGGGGTTCGGCTACACCTTC. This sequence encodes CASSKSYCAGGFGYTF.

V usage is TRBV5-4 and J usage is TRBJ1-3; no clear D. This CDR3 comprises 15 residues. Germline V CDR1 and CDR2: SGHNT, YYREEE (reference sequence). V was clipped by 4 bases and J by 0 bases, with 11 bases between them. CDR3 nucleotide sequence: TGTGCCAGCAGCCTGAGGCCCGACTCTGGAAACACCATATATTTT. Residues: CASSLRPDSGNTIYF.

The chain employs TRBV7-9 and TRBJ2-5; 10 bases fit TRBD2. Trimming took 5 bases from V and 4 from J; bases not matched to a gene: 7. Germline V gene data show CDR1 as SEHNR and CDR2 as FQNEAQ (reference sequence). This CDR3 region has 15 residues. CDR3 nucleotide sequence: TGTGCCAGCAGCCCTAGCGGGGGCTTCGGAGAGACCCAGTACTTC. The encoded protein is CASSPSGGFGETQYF. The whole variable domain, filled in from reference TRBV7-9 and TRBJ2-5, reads DTGVSQNPRHKITKRGQNVTFRCDPISEHNRLYWYRQTLGQGPEFLTYFQNEAQLEKSRLLSDRFSAERPKGSFSTLEIQRTEQGDSAMYLCASSPSGGFGETQYFGPGTRLLVL.

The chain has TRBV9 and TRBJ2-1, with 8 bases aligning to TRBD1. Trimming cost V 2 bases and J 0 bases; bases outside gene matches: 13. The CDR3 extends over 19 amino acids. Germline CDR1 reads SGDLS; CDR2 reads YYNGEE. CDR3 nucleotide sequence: TGTGCCAGCAGCGTGACAGGGGAAATATATCTGAGCTCCTACAATGAGCAGTTCTTC. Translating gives CASSVTGEIYLSSYNEQFF.

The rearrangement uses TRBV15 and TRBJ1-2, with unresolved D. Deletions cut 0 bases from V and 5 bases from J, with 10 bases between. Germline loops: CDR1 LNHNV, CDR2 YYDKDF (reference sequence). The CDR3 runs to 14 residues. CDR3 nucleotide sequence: TGTGCCACCAGCAGAGACAGGCTCCTTTATGGCTACACCTTC. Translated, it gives CATSRDRLLYGYTF. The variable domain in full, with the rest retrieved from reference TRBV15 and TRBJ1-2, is DAMVIQNPRYQVTQFGKPVTLSCSQTLNHNVMYWYQQKSSQAPKLLFHYYDKDFNNEADTPDNFQSRRPNTSFCFLDIRSPGLGDTAMYLCATSRDRLLYGYTFGSGTRLTVV.

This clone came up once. The CDR3 DNA reads TGTGCCACCAGCAGAGATTCCCTCGGGGGACTGGGTGGCTACACCTTC. This codes for CATSRDSLGGLGGYTF. J is TRBJ1-2 and V is TRBV15, with TRBD1 as a possible D gene (5 bases). Trimming left V 0 bases short and J 7 bases short, with 18 bases between. Germline loops: CDR1 LNHNV, CDR2 YYDKDF (reference sequence). The CDR3 is 16 residues long. Full variable domain (remainder filled in from reference TRBV15 and TRBJ1-2): DAMVIQNPRYQVTQFGKPVTLSCSQTLNHNVMYWYQQKSSQAPKLLFHYYDKDFNNEADTPDNFQSRRPNTSFCFLDIRSPGLGDTAMYLCATSRDSLGGLGGYTFGSGTRLTVV.

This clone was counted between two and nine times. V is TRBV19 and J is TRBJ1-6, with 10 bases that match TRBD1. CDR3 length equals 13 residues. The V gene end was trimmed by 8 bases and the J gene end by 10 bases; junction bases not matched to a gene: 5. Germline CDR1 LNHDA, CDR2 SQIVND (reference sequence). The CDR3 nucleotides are TGTGCCAGTGGGGACAGGGGTGAGTCACCCCTCCACTTT. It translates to CASGDRGESPLHF.